What follows is one T cell receptor (beta chain) and its context. Data came from immunoSEQ multiplex PCR; TCRdb stores just in-frame clones and leaves some out. The data show 15,000 to 19,000 clones, with around nine tenths seen just once and 13% held by the top ten. These data come from a study of Tregs in tolerant kidney transplant recipients. Per germline, CDR1 SQVTM and CDR2 ANQGSEA. Trimming removed 0 bases from V and 7 bases from J; junction bases left unmatched: 11. There are 17 residues in the CDR3. V usage is TRBV29-1 and J usage is TRBJ2-1; TRBD2 matches at 11 bases. The clonotype comes from a human donor in good health. Sequencing was performed on CD8+ T cells from blood. The CDR3 sequence: CSVEDPSLAGGLNEQFF. For the CDR3, the DNA is TGCAGCGTTGAAGACCCCTCGCTAGCGGGGGGCCTGAATGAGCAGTTCTTC.